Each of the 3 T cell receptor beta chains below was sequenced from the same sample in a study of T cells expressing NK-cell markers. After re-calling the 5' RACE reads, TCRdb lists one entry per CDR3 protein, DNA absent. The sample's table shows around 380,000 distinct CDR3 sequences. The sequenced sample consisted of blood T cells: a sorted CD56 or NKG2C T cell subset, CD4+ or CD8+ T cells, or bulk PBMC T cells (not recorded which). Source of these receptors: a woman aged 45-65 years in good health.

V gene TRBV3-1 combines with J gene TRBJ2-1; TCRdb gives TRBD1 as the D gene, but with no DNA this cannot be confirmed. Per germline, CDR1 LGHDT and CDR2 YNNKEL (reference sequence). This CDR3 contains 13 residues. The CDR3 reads CASTDRGFNEQFF.

The CDR3 region is CSAIDKNIQYF. The V call is TRBV20-1, the J call TRBJ2-4. The CDR3 contains 11 residues. Looked up from germline, CDR1 is DFQATT and CDR2 is SNEGSKA (reference sequence).

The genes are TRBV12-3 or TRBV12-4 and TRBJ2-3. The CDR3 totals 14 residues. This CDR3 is CASSLRLVGDTQYF.